This T cell receptor (beta chain) was sequenced during a study of blood T cell repertoires in COVID-19. Profiling relied on immunoSEQ multiplex PCR, and the TCRdb table lists in-frame clones only, not all of them. This table has about 87,000 clones, roughly 76% appearing once. Trimming removed 4 bases from V and 4 bases from J; junction bases left unmatched: 7. The V gene's germline CDR1 is SGHNT and CDR2 YYREEE (reference sequence). The CDR3 loop spans 15 amino acids. Sequencing was done on a sample of peripheral blood. This TCR was sampled from a woman aged 50 to 60 with acute or convalescent COVID-19. The chain links TRBV5-4 to TRBJ1-1, with 10 nucleotides matching TRBD1. The CDR3 nucleotides read TGTGCCAGCAGCCGACAGGGGGCGCCGTCCACTGAAGCTTTCTTT. Its protein is CASSRQGAPSTEAFF.